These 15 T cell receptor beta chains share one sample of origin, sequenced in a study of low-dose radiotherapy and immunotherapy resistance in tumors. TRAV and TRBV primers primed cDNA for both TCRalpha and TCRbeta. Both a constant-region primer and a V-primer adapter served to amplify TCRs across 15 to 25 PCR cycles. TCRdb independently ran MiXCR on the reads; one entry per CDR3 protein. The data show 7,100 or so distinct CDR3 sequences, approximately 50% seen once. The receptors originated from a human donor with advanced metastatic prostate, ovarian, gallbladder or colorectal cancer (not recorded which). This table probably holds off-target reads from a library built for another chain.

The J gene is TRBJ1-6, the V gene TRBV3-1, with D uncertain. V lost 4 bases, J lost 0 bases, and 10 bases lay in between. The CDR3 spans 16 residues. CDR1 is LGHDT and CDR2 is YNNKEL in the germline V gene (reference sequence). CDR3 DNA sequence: TGTGCCAGCAGCCCCCGCGGGAGCTCCTATAATTCACCCCTCCACTTT. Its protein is CASSPRGSSYNSPLHF.

The CDR3 is CASSPLQGAYEQYF. The CDR3 DNA follows: TGTGCCAGCTCACCACTACAGGGGGCCTACGAGCAGTACTTC. The genes are TRBV18 and TRBJ2-7, with 8 positions matching TRBD1. J was trimmed by 2 bases and V by 1 base; bases with no gene match: 1. The CDR3 length is 14 residues. The V gene's germline CDR1 is KGHSH and CDR2 LQKENI.

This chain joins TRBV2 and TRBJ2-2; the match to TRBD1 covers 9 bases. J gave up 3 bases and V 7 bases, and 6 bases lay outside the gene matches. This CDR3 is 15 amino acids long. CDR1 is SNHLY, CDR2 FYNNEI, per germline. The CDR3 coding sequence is TGTGCCAGCACTTGGAGGACAGGGGACACCGGGGAGCTGTTTTTT. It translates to CASTWRTGDTGELFF.

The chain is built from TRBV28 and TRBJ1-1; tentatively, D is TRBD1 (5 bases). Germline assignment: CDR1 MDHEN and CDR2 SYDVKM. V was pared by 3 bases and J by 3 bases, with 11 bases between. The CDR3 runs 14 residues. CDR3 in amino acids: CASSLGLGDTEAFF. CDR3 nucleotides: TGTGCCAGCAGTTTGGGGTTGGGGGACACTGAAGCTTTCTTT.

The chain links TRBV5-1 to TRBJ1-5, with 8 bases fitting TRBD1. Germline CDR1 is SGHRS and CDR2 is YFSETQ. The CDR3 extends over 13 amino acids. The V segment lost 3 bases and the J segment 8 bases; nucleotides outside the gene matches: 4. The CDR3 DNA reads TGCGCCAGCAGCTGGACAGGGAGGGAGCCCCAGCATTTT. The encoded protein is CASSWTGREPQHF. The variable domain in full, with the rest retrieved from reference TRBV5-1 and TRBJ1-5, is KAGVTQTPRYLIKTRGQQVTLSCSPISGHRSVSWYQQTPGQGLQFLFEYFSETQRNKGNFPGRFSGRQFSNSRSEMNVSTLELGDSALYLCASSWTGREPQHFGDGTRLSIL.

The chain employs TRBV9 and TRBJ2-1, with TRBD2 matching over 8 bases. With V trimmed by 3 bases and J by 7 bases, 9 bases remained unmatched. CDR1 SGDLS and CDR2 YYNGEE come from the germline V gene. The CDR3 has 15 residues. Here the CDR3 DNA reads TGTGCCAGCAGCGGGCTTCGGGGGGGCCCAAATGAGCAGTTCTTC. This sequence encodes CASSGLRGGPNEQFF.

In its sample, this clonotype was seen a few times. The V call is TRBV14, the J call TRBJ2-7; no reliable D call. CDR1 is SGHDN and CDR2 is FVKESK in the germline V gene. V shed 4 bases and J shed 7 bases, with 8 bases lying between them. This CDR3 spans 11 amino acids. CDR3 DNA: TGTGCCAGCAGCCTGATTGGGGAGCAGTACTTC. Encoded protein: CASSLIGEQYF.

The CDR3 reads CASSLEQLGYTF. CDR3 in DNA: TGTGCCAGCAGCTTGGAACAGCTAGGCTACACCTTC. The chain has TRBV5-4 and TRBJ1-2; unclear D gene. CDR1 and CDR2 from the germline V gene are SGHNT and YYREEE (reference sequence). V was cut by 0 bases and J by 8 bases, with 8 bases left in between. The CDR3 has 12 residues. Full variable domain (missing parts from reference TRBV5-4 and TRBJ1-2): ETGVTQSPTHLIKTRGQQVTLRCSSQSGHNTVSWYQQALGQGPQFIFQYYREEENGRGNFPPRFSGLQFPNYSSELNVNALELDDSALYLCASSLEQLGYTFGSGTRLTVV.

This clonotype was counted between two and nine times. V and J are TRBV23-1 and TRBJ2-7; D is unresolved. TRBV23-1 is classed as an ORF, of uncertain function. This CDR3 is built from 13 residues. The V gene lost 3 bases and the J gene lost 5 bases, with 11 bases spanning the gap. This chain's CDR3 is CASSHLSDHEQYF. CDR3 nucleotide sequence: TGCGCCAGCAGTCATCTCAGTGACCACGAGCAGTACTTC.

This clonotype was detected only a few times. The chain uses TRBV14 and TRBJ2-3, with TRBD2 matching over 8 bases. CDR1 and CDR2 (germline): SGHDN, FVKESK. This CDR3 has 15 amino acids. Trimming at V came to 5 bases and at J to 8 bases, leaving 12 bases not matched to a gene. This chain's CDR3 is CASSSYAGGLSTQYF. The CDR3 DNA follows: TGTGCCAGCAGCTCCTACGCGGGGGGTTTAAGTACGCAGTATTTT.

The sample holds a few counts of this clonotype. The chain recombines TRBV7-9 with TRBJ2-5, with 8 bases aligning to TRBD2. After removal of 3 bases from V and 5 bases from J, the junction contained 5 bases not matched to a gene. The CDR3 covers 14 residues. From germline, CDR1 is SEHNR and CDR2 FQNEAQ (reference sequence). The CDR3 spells CASSLGLDAETQYF. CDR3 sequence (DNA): TGTGCCAGCAGCTTGGGACTAGACGCGGAGACCCAGTACTTC. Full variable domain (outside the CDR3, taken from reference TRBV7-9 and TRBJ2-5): DTGVSQNPRHKITKRGQNVTFRCDPISEHNRLYWYRQTLGQGPEFLTYFQNEAQLEKSRLLSDRFSAERPKGSFSTLEIQRTEQGDSAMYLCASSLGLDAETQYFGPGTRLLVL.

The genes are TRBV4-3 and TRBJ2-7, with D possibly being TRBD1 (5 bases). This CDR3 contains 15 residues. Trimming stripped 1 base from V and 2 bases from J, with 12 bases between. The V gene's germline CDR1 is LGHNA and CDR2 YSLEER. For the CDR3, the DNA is TGCGCCAGCAGCCAAGGGGGCAGGGCCACCTACGAGCAGTACTTC. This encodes CASSQGGRATYEQYF.

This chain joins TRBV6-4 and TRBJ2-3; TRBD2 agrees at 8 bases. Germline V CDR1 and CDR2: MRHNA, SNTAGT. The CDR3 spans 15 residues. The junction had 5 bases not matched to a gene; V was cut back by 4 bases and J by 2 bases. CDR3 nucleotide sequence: TGTGCCAGCAGTGCGGGAGCGGGGGACACAGATACGCAGTATTTT. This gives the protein CASSAGAGDTDTQYF.

The CDR3 nucleotides are TGTGCCAGCAGCCCGGACAGGGGAAATGGGGGGAACACTGAAGCTTTCTTT. It specifies CASSPDRGNGGNTEAFF. The V call is TRBV14, the J call TRBJ1-1; TRBD1 matches at 9 bases. With V trimmed by 4 bases and J by 1 base, 10 bases remained unmatched. The germline CDR1 and CDR2 sequences are SGHDN and FVKESK. CDR3 length equals 17 residues.

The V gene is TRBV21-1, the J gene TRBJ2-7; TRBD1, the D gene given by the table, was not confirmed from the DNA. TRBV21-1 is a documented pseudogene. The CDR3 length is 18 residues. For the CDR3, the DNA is TGTGCCAGCAGCAAAGCGTTTGGGGCCGCCCTCAGGTCCTACGAGCAGTACTTC. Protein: CASSKAFGAALRSYEQYF.